The 2 T cell receptor beta chains presented below share a single source sample, sequenced in a study of shared clonotypes between healthy human individuals. Assay used: immunoSEQ multiplex PCR; TCRdb lists only in-frame clones, some missing. This table holds about 710,000 clones, about 80% found once. Sequencing input: memory CD4+ T cells sorted from blood. Noted subset: CD45RA-negative fraction. The receptor source for this set is a woman aged 25-40 years in good health.

The chain combines TRBV19 with TRBJ1-2; TRBD1 might be the D (6 bases). Trimming pared 3 bases from V and 9 bases from J, leaving 17 bases between. The CDR3 spans 14 residues. Germline-derived CDR1 and CDR2 are LNHDA and SQIVND (reference sequence). The CDR3 nucleotides read TGTGCCAGTAGTATCTCCCGGGACAAGGTGCGCTACACCTTC. As protein: CASSISRDKVRYTF.

V and J are TRBV18 and TRBJ1-1; TRBD1 matches at 7 bases. This CDR3 has 16 amino acids. V dropped 6 bases and J dropped 1; count of bases not matched to a gene: 11. Germline loops: CDR1 KGHSH, CDR2 LQKENI. Written as DNA, the CDR3 is TGTGCCAGCTCCCAGCGATGGGGACAGAGGAACACTGAAGCTTTCTTT. As protein: CASSQRWGQRNTEAFF.